This record looks at one TCR beta chain sequence and its context. Here immunoSEQ multiplex PCR was the method, and the copy in TCRdb shows in-frame clones only, minus some. This sample has tens of thousands of clones, with about 91% found just once. These data originate in a study of T cell changes during pregnancy in multiple sclerosis. V shed 2 bases, J shed 6 bases, and the junction held 5 bases outside the gene matches. The germline V gene encodes CDR1 SGHVS and CDR2 FQNEAQ. CDR3 size: 16 residues. V gene TRBV7-8 combines with J gene TRBJ2-3, with 13 bases identical to TRBD2. The sample in question was CD8+ T cells from peripheral blood mononuclear cells, obtained before pregnancy. The clonotype originates from a female donor with multiple sclerosis, enrolled in a pregnancy study. This CDR3 reads CASSLTSGGGPDTQYF. In nucleotides, the CDR3 is TGTGCCAGCAGCTTAACTAGCGGGGGGGGCCCGGATACGCAGTATTTT.